This T cell receptor (beta chain) originates from a study of OX40 agonist ivuxolimab in advanced cancers. Study results and limitations: The antigen specificity of the peripheral T cells (those that were expanded) was not determined. Normalized T-cell clonal expansion was also low in a subset of nonresponders. The study found that CD8+ T cells averaged more expanded clones than CD4+.

CDR1 GTSNPN and CDR2 SVGIG come from the germline V gene (reference sequence). The CDR3 contains 13 residues. V lost 6 bases to trimming and J lost 8 bases; unmatched junction nucleotides: 10. To note about this clone: What it binds is not known.

TCRdb keeps only in-frame clones here, not all; method: immunoSEQ multiplex PCR. The sample records about 83,000 clones, roughly 87% being singletons. Material: CD4+ or CD8+ T cells sorted from blood, obtained in a trial of the OX40 agonist ivuxolimab. J is TRBJ1-2 and V is TRBV30; 9 nucleotides align to TRBD1. The clonotype was recovered from an adult with an advanced solid tumor such as melanoma, head and neck, liver or kidney cancer. CDR3 protein: CACHPRDRDGYTF. The CDR3 DNA reads TGTGCCTGCCACCCCAGGGACAGGGACGGCTACACCTTC. The whole variable domain, filled in from reference TRBV30 and TRBJ1-2, reads SQTIHQWPATLVQPVGSPLSLECTVEGTSNPNLYWYRQAAGRGLQLLFYSVGIGQISSEVPQNLSASRPQDRQFILSSKKLLLSDSGFYLCACHPRDRDGYTFGSGTRLTVV.